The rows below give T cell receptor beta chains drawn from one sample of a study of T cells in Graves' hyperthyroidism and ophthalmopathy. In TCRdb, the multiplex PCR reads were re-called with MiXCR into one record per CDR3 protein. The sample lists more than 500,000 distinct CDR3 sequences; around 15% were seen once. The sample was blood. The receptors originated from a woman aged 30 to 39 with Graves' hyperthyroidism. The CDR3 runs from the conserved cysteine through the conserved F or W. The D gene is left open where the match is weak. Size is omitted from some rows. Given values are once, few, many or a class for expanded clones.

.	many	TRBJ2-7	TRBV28	CASSPLGTLSSYEQYF	TGTGCCAGCAGTCCGCTAGGGACCCTCAGCTCCTACGAGCAGTACTTC
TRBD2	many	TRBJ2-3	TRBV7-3	CASSSFAGESADTQYF	TGTGCCAGCAGCTCATTCGCGGGAGAATCCGCAGATACGCAGTATTTT
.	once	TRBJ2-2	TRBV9	CASSALTSAGELFF	TGTGCCAGCAGCGCCCTGACTAGTGCCGGGGAGCTGTTTTTT
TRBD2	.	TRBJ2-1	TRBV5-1	CASMRTGGDAEQFF	TGCGCCAGCATGAGGACGGGAGGTGATGCTGAGCAGTTCTTC
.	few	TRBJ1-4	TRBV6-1	CASREGGNEKLFF	TGTGCCAGCAGGGAGGGCGGGAATGAAAAACTGTTTTTT
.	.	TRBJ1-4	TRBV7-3	CASSLKEGQTGEKLFF	TGTGCCAGCAGCTTAAAGGAAGGACAGACGGGGGAAAAACTGTTTTTT
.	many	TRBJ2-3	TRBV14	CASSQRGPDTQYF	TGTGCCAGCAGCCAACGAGGACCAGATACGCAGTATTTT
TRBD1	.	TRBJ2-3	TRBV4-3	CASSQVVRQGVTDTQYF	TGCGCCAGCAGCCAAGTCGTTCGACAGGGGGTCACAGATACGCAGTATTTT
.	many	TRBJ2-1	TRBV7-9	CASSGADEQFF	TGTGCCAGCAGCGGGGCTGATGAGCAGTTCTTC
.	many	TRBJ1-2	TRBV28	CASSRRGGSYGYTF	TGTGCCAGCAGCCGCCGAGGGGGGAGCTATGGCTACACCTTC
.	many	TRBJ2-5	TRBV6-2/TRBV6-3	CASSSPTGSAVETQYF	TGTGCCAGCAGTTCCCCTACAGGGTCCGCGGTAGAGACCCAGTACTTC
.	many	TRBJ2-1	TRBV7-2	CASSPVGAGVYNEQFF	TGTGCCAGCAGCCCCGTCGGGGCAGGGGTCTACAATGAGCAGTTCTTC
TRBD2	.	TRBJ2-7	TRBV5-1	CASSLEGLAGGVDEQYF	TGCGCCAGCAGCTTGGAAGGACTAGCGGGAGGGGTAGACGAGCAGTACTTC
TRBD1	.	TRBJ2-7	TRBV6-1	CASSEPRGDRGYEQYF	TGTGCCAGCAGTGAACCTCGAGGGGACAGGGGTTACGAGCAGTACTTC
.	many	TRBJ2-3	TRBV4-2	CASSQAGGTDTQYF	TGTGCCAGCAGCCAAGCTGGGGGCACAGATACGCAGTATTTT
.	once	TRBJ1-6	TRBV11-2	CASSSSGLLNSPLHF	TGTGCCAGCAGCTCCTCGGGCCTTCTTAATTCACCCCTCCACTTT
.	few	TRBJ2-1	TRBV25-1	CASSDPHLEGGVSEQFF	TGTGCCAGCAGTGACCCCCACCTGGAGGGCGGTGTCAGTGAGCAGTTCTTC
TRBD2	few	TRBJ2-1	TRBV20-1	CSARLPSGSKPQSSYNEQFF	TGCAGTGCTAGGCTCCCAAGCGGGAGTAAACCCCAAAGCTCCTACAATGAGCAGTTCTTC
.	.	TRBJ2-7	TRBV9	CASSVGGLDYEQYF	TGTGCCAGCAGCGTCGGGGGGCTGGACTACGAGCAGTACTTC
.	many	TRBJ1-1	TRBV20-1	CSARDTLNTEAFF	TGCAGTGCTAGGGACACCCTGAACACTGAAGCTTTCTTT
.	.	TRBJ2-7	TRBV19	CASSTGGAGNEQYF	TGTGCCAGTAGTACTGGAGGGGCTGGGAACGAGCAGTACTTC
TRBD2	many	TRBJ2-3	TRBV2	CASRPRSGRGADTQYF	TGTGCCAGCAGGCCCCGTAGCGGGAGGGGGGCAGATACGCAGTATTTT
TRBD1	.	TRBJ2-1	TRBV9	CASSGDRGTYNEQFF	TGTGCCAGCAGCGGGGACAGGGGTACCTACAATGAGCAGTTCTTC
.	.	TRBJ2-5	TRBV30	CAWTTGTWETQYF	TGTGCCTGGACTACCGGGACTTGGGAGACCCAGTACTTC
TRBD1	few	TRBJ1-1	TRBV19	CASSIVRGGRVSIMGTEAFF	TGTGCCAGTAGTATTGTCCGAGGGGGCAGGGTTTCAATAATGGGCACTGAAGCTTTCTTT
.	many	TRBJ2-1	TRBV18	CASSQILTGDNEQFF	TGTGCCAGCTCACAGATTCTGACAGGAGACAATGAGCAGTTCTTC
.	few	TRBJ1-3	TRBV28	CASRTSGISLRNTIYF	TGTGCCAGTCGAACCTCAGGGATATCACTCAGAAACACCATATATTTT
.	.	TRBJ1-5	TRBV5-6	CASSLSRGGPQPQHF	TGTGCCAGCAGCTTGTCCCGCGGAGGACCCCAGCCCCAGCATTTT
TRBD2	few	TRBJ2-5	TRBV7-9	CASRETSSHQETQYF	TGTGCCAGCAGGGAGACTAGCAGCCACCAAGAGACCCAGTACTTC
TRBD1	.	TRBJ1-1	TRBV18	CASSRLGTGNTEAFF	TGTGCCAGCTCACGGTTAGGGACAGGAAACACTGAAGCTTTCTTT
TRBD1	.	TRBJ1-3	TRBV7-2	CASSRDRSSGNTIYF	TGTGCCAGCAGCAGGGACAGGAGCTCTGGAAACACCATATATTTT